This T cell receptor beta chain is drawn from a study of CD4 T cells in relation to SARS-CoV-2 and coronaviruses. TCRdb's table, derived via immunoSEQ multiplex PCR, lists solely in-frame clones and lacks some. The repertoire holds more than 35,000 clones, with around 77% as singletons. Notes on this clone: Its antigen remains unknown.

V was pared by 2 bases and J by 6 bases, with 17 bases between. The germline gives CDR1 SNHLY, CDR2 FYNNEI. The CDR3 runs to 15 residues. The sample comprised memory CD4+ T cells from PBMCs, cultured in vitro. This clonotype was obtained from an adult with COVID-19. This sequence joins TRBV2 and TRBJ2-7, with D maybe TRBD1 (6 bases). The CDR3 sequence: CASSEFLRQGSEQYF. CDR3 nucleotides: TGTGCCAGCAGTGAATTCCTGCGTCAGGGGTCCGAGCAGTACTTC.